This entry lists 5 T cell receptor beta chains sequenced from one sample in a study of CXCR3-negative and CXCR3-positive naive CD8 T cells. These receptors' antigens are unknown. The TRB cDNA libraries were prepared by 5' RACE with UMI labels. TCRdb reanalyzed the 5' RACE reads, giving one entry per CDR3 protein sequence and no DNA. This sample's table reports about 110,000 distinct CDR3 sequences. Study results and limitations: Against CXCR3-negative naive cells, CXCR3-positive naive cells showed more hydrophobic TRB CDR3s.

Material for sequencing was naive CXCR3+ CD8+ T cells from blood. The sample's subset: CD45RO-CCR7+CD27+CD95- naive CD8+ T cells expressing CXCR3 (TNR3+). These receptors all stem from a human donor in good health. Some clones in this sample may be carry-over from other donors' samples.

The chain has TRBV20-1 and TRBJ1-1; TCRdb's assignment of TRBD1 cannot be checked, as there is no DNA. The CDR3 runs to 15 residues. The germline V gene encodes CDR1 DFQATT and CDR2 SNEGSKA (reference sequence). The CDR3: CSARDGGRFLTEAFF.

The rearrangement links TRBV21-1 to TRBJ1-1. TRBV21-1 is reported as a pseudogene. This CDR3 contains 14 residues. This CDR3 reads CASSKAAMNTEAFF.

V is TRBV7-9 and J is TRBJ2-7; TCRdb returns TRBD1, unconfirmable since there is no DNA. Germline CDR1 and CDR2: SEHNR and FQNEAQ (reference sequence). The CDR3 totals 15 residues. CDR3 residues: CASSWDRGVVYEQYF.

The chain recombines TRBV29-1 with TRBJ2-7; there is no DNA to check the TCRdb D call of TRBD1. This CDR3 has 13 amino acids. CDR1 and CDR2 (germline): SQVTM, ANQGSEA. CDR3 residues: CSGRDSRSYEQYF.

This chain uses TRBV23-1 with TRBJ2-7; as DNA is missing, the TRBD2 call by TCRdb cannot be tested. TRBV23-1 is identified as an open reading frame with a role that is uncertain. The CDR3 is 11 residues long. The CDR3 protein is CASREGNEQYF.